These 30 T cell receptor beta chains came from one sample sequenced in a study of cytomegalovirus exposure and HLA in healthy donors. The PCR used 60 Vbeta and 13 Jbeta primers. Repertoires were generated with immunoSEQ multiplex PCR, while TCRdb's copy carries only in-frame clones and drops some. Found here are around 150,000 clones, over 65% of them singletons; the top ten hold 1.5% to 2%. The specimen was PBMCs. The receptors come from a female donor in good health and CMV-seropositive.

The chain joins TRBV5-1 to TRBJ2-1, with D possibly TRBD2 on 6 matching bases. Trimming removed 0 bases at V and 7 bases at J, with 14 bases between. The germline CDR1 and CDR2 sequences are SGHRS and YFSETQ. This CDR3 has 15 amino acids. CDR3: CASSLAERAGNEQFF. CDR3 nucleotide sequence: TGCGCCAGCAGCTTGGCCGAGCGGGCCGGAAATGAGCAGTTCTTC.

The genes are TRBV6-1 and TRBJ1-1; unclear D gene. CDR1 is MNHNS, CDR2 SASEGT, per germline. Trimming left V 0 bases short and J 5 bases short, with 13 bases between. CDR3 length: 15 residues. CDR3 DNA sequence: TGTGCCAGCAGTGAAGCCGGGGTGGATTGGACTGAAGCTTTCTTT. It encodes CASSEAGVDWTEAFF.

This sequence joins TRBV6-8 and TRBJ2-5, with TRBD1 as a possible D gene (6 bases). Looked up from germline, CDR1 is MNHGY and CDR2 is SAAAGT. V was clipped by 0 bases and J by 1 base, with 9 bases between them. CDR3 length: 15 amino acids. The CDR3 protein is CASSYSAGVQETQYF. CDR3 in DNA: TGTGCCAGCAGTTACTCGGCAGGGGTCCAAGAGACCCAGTACTTC.

The V call is TRBV27, the J call TRBJ2-7; D may be TRBD2 (5 bases). Germline CDR1 is MNHEY and CDR2 is SMNVEV (reference sequence). The CDR3 totals 15 residues. V was pared by 2 bases and J by 2 bases, with 13 bases between. CDR3 loop: CASSLSLARTYEQYF. The CDR3 region has the DNA TGTGCCAGCAGTTTAAGTCTAGCCAGAACCTACGAGCAGTACTTC.

The chain has TRBV2 and TRBJ1-5; 8 positions agree with TRBD1. The CDR3 sequence is 14 residues long. Per germline, CDR1 SNHLY and CDR2 FYNNEI. The V segment lost 4 bases and the J segment 2 bases; nucleotides outside the gene matches: 1. As DNA, the CDR3 is TGTGCCAGCAGTGCGGACAGGGGCAATCAGCCCCAGCATTTT. Translated, it gives CASSADRGNQPQHF.

The chain combines TRBV21-1 with TRBJ2-3; the listed D gene, TRBD2, was not tested against the DNA. TRBV21-1 is a pseudogene segment. CDR3 length equals 13 residues. The CDR3 sequence is CASSLVGGDTQYF. The CDR3 DNA reads as TGTGCCAGCAGCCTGGTGGGAGGGGATACGCAGTATTTT.

This chain joins TRBV19 and TRBJ1-1, with a possible D match to TRBD1 (6 bases). This CDR3 has 13 residues. V was clipped by 3 bases and J by 3 bases, with 8 bases between them. The V gene's germline CDR1 is LNHDA and CDR2 SQIVND (reference sequence). The CDR3 DNA follows: TGTGCCAGTAGTATTTACAGGGACACTGAAGCTTTCTTT. It codes for CASSIYRDTEAFF.

This sequence joins TRBV7-7 and TRBJ2-4; TRBD1 aligns across 7 bases. CDR1 SSHAT and CDR2 FNYEAQ come from the germline V gene (reference sequence). The V segment lost 5 bases and the J segment 7 bases; nucleotides outside the gene matches: 17. The length of the CDR3 is 17 residues. CDR3 sequence: CASSARQGPIPANIQYF. For the CDR3, the DNA is TGTGCCAGCAGCGCACGACAGGGACCCATCCCTGCGAACATTCAGTACTTC.

This chain connects TRBV6-1 to TRBJ2-2; D gene ambiguous. Germline V CDR1 and CDR2: MNHNS, SASEGT. V lost 8 bases, J lost 4 bases, and 14 bases lay in between. There are 14 residues in the CDR3. CDR3 sequence reads: CASEDGFGTGELFF. The CDR3 coding sequence is TGTGCCAGCGAGGATGGATTCGGCACCGGGGAGCTGTTTTTT.

The V call is TRBV10-1, the J call TRBJ1-1; unclear D gene. Deletions cut 6 bases from V and 4 bases from J, with 12 bases between. Germline values: CDR1 WNHNN, CDR2 SYGVQD (reference sequence). CDR3 length: 13 amino acids. The CDR3 bases are TGCGCCAGCAGCGCCGCGCGGGGCACTGAAGCTTTCTTT. Translation gives CASSAARGTEAFF.

The chain combines TRBV4-2 with TRBJ2-5; D ambiguous. The CDR3 totals 13 residues. The V and J ends lost 0 bases and 5 bases respectively, with 7 bases between them. From germline, CDR1 is LGHNA and CDR2 YNFKEQ. The CDR3 sequence: CASSQDKEETQYF. CDR3 DNA sequence: TGTGCCAGCAGCCAAGACAAGGAGGAGACCCAGTACTTC.

CDR3 nucleotide sequence: TGTGCCAGCAGCTTAGACGGGGGAAGGAATTCACCCCTCCACTTT. Protein: CASSLDGGRNSPLHF. This sequence joins TRBV11-1 and TRBJ1-6; D is perhaps TRBD1 (5 bases). CDR3 size: 15 residues. V shed 1 base and J shed 7 bases, with 11 bases lying between them. From germline, CDR1 is SGHAT and CDR2 FQDESV (reference sequence).

This clone came up a few times. The rearrangement uses TRBV2 and TRBJ2-7, with 7 bases identical to TRBD2. The junction had 7 bases not matched to a gene; V was cut back by 5 bases and J by 6 bases. The CDR3 has 13 residues. Germline values: CDR1 SNHLY, CDR2 FYNNEI. The CDR3 region is CASSMGGTPEQYF. In DNA form, the CDR3 reads TGTGCCAGCAGTATGGGGGGGACTCCCGAGCAGTACTTC.

This chain joins TRBV18 and TRBJ2-7; a weak D match, TRBD2 (5 bases). Germline CDR1 KGHSH, CDR2 LQKENI. There are 15 residues in the CDR3. V shed 3 bases and J shed 2 bases, with 14 bases lying between them. The CDR3 DNA is TGTGCCAGCTCACCTACGGGTGTCGGGGCCTACGAGCAGTACTTC. Translating it yields CASSPTGVGAYEQYF.

As for this clone: A junction boundary mismatches the germline segment, possibly from a read error. The chain recombines TRBV7-9 with TRBJ1-2; D call uncertain. This CDR3 spans 12 amino acids. CDR1 and CDR2 from the germline V gene are SEHNR and FQNEAQ (reference sequence). The CDR3 is CSSSFQARGYTF. For the CDR3, the DNA is TGTTCCAGCAGCTTCCAGGCTCGTGGCTACACCTTC.

V gene TRBV5-5 combines with J gene TRBJ2-7; 7 bases match TRBD1. Unmatched junction bases numbered 5, after V lost 4 bases and J lost 1 base. CDR1 SGHKS and CDR2 YYEKEE come from the germline V gene (reference sequence). The CDR3 spans 14 residues. The CDR3 nucleotides are TGTGCCAGCAGCCCACAACAGGGGTCCTACGAGCAGTACTTC. This sequence encodes CASSPQQGSYEQYF.

The chain links TRBV5-1 to TRBJ2-2; 9 nucleotides line up with TRBD2. The CDR3 loop spans 16 amino acids. The V gene end was trimmed by 0 bases and the J gene end by 5 bases; junction bases not matched to a gene: 5. Germline values: CDR1 SGHRS, CDR2 YFSETQ. In DNA, the CDR3 is TGCGCCAGCAGCTTGGAAGTAGCGGGAGCGACCGGGGAGCTGTTTTTT. Translating gives CASSLEVAGATGELFF.

The CDR3 sequence: CASSLGGPAETQYF. The CDR3 nucleotides are TGCGCCAGCAGCTTGGGGGGCCCGGCAGAGACCCAGTACTTC. The V and J genes are TRBV5-1 and TRBJ2-5, with a weak D call TRBD1 (5 bases). The length of the CDR3 is 14 residues. Germline loops: CDR1 SGHRS, CDR2 YFSETQ. The germline V and J ends were trimmed by 0 bases and 4 bases, with 10 bases remaining between them. Using reference TRBV5-1 and TRBJ2-5 for the parts outside the CDR3, the full variable domain is KAGVTQTPRYLIKTRGQQVTLSCSPISGHRSVSWYQQTPGQGLQFLFEYFSETQRNKGNFPGRFSGRQFSNSRSEMNVSTLELGDSALYLCASSLGGPAETQYFGPGTRLLVL.

The chain joins TRBV7-3 to TRBJ2-5; D might be TRBD1 (6 bases). Germline assignment: CDR1 SGHTA and CDR2 FQGTGA. This CDR3 region has 14 residues. The V end lost 4 bases, the J end lost 4 bases, and 13 bases lay between the germline ends. The CDR3 bases are TGTGCCAGCAGCTCCACAGGGTTTGGAGAGACCCAGTACTTC. Encoded protein: CASSSTGFGETQYF.

The rearrangement joins TRBV6-5 to TRBJ2-7, with 8 bases lining up with TRBD1. Unmatched junction bases numbered 11, after V lost 7 bases and J lost 3 bases. This CDR3 contains 15 residues. CDR1 and CDR2 from the germline V gene are MNHEY and SVGAGI. This CDR3 reads CASISGGRGVYEQYF. In DNA form, the CDR3 reads TGTGCCAGCATTTCAGGGGGCCGCGGGGTCTACGAGCAGTACTTC.

The chain employs TRBV19 and TRBJ1-5; 7 bases are shared with TRBD1. CDR1 is LNHDA and CDR2 is SQIVND in the germline V gene (reference sequence). V was pared by 3 bases and J by 0 bases, with 8 bases of the junction left unmatched. The CDR3 length is 17 residues. The CDR3 sequence is CASSIGRGEYSNQPQHF. The CDR3 region has the DNA TGTGCCAGTAGTATCGGCAGGGGGGAATATAGCAATCAGCCCCAGCATTTT. The whole variable domain, filled in from reference TRBV19 and TRBJ1-5, reads DGGITQSPKYLFRKEGQNVTLSCEQNLNHDAMYWYRQDPGQGLRLIYYSQIVNDFQKGDIAEGYSVSREKKESFPLTVTSAQKNPTAFYLCASSIGRGEYSNQPQHFGDGTRLSIL.

This chain connects TRBV9 to TRBJ1-5; 7 nucleotides match TRBD1. This CDR3 has 15 amino acids. Trimming removed 0 bases from V and 0 bases from J; junction bases left unmatched: 0. Germline values: CDR1 SGDLS, CDR2 YYNGEE. The CDR3 coding sequence is TGTGCCAGCAGCGTAGGACAGGGTAGCAATCAGCCCCAGCATTTT. It specifies CASSVGQGSNQPQHF.

This clone was counted once. The chain links TRBV14 to TRBJ2-1; 11 nucleotides align to TRBD2. Germline CDR1 reads SGHDN; CDR2 reads FVKESK. J lost 10 bases, V lost 0 bases, and 17 bases had no gene match. The CDR3 loop spans 19 amino acids. CDR3 loop: CASSQDRGWGLAATGEQFF. As DNA, the CDR3 is TGTGCCAGCAGCCAAGATCGTGGGTGGGGACTAGCGGCGACGGGGGAGCAGTTCTTC.

The chain uses TRBV18 and TRBJ2-7, with 7 bases that match TRBD1. The junction had 6 bases not matched to a gene; V was cut back by 4 bases and J by 3 bases. The CDR3 loop spans 14 amino acids. Germline assignment: CDR1 KGHSH and CDR2 LQKENI. Written as DNA, the CDR3 is TGTGCCAGCTCACTTAGGGGGCGTAACTACGAGCAGTACTTC. Translated, it gives CASSLRGRNYEQYF. Full variable domain (missing parts from reference TRBV18 and TRBJ2-7): NAGVMQNPRHLVRRRGQEARLRCSPMKGHSHVYWYRQLPEEGLKFMVYLQKENIIDESGMPKERFSAEFPKEGPSILRIQQVVRGDSAAYFCASSLRGRNYEQYFGPGTRLTVT.

The chain employs TRBV7-2 and TRBJ2-5, with 12 bases that match TRBD2. The V gene end was trimmed by 5 bases and the J gene end by 2 bases; junction bases not matched to a gene: 6. The CDR3 totals 16 residues. CDR1 is SGHTA, CDR2 FQGNSA, per germline. CDR3 DNA sequence: TGTGCCAGCAGCGGGACTAGCGGGCAAAGGCAAGAGACCCAGTACTTC. Its protein product is CASSGTSGQRQETQYF.

This chain joins TRBV10-3 and TRBJ2-7; tentatively, D is TRBD2 (6 bases). The V end lost 3 bases, the J end lost 10 bases, and 10 bases lay between the germline ends. The V gene's germline CDR1 is ENHRY and CDR2 SYGVKD. The CDR3 covers 11 residues. This CDR3 reads CAISEGDLQYF. As DNA, the CDR3 is TGTGCCATCAGTGAAGGGGACTTACAGTACTTC.

This chain links TRBV28 with TRBJ1-5, with D perhaps TRBD1 (6 bases). Trimming took 5 bases from V and 3 from J, leaving 11 bases between them. Germline V gene sequence: CDR1 MDHEN, CDR2 SYDVKM. The CDR3 consists of 14 residues. The CDR3 protein is CASSPRQANQPQHF. The CDR3 DNA reads as TGTGCCAGCAGTCCCAGACAGGCCAATCAGCCCCAGCATTTT. The whole variable domain, filled in from reference TRBV28 and TRBJ1-5, reads DVKVTQSSRYLVKRTGEKVFLECVQDMDHENMFWYRQDPGLGLRLIYFSYDVKMKEKGDIPEGYSVSREKKERFSLILESASTNQTSMYLCASSPRQANQPQHFGDGTRLSIL.

This sequence joins TRBV19 and TRBJ2-5; 10 bases are shared with TRBD2. Trimming at V came to 5 bases and at J to 1 base, leaving 4 bases not matched to a gene. The V gene's germline CDR1 is LNHDA and CDR2 SQIVND (reference sequence). The CDR3 spans 15 residues. CDR3 sequence reads: CASSRSGGIQETQYF. In DNA form, the CDR3 reads TGTGCCAGTAGTCGTAGCGGGGGGATCCAAGAGACCCAGTACTTC.

This clone has more than one count but fewer than ten. The chain carries TRBV28 and TRBJ2-7; D is ambiguous. CDR1 is MDHEN and CDR2 is SYDVKM in the germline V gene. The V and J ends lost 7 bases and 5 bases respectively, with 9 bases between them. The CDR3 sequence is 11 residues long. The DNA of the CDR3 is TGTGCCAGCACCTCTTCCCACGAGCAGTACTTC. As protein: CASTSSHEQYF.

V usage is TRBV4-1 and J usage is TRBJ1-1; D may be TRBD1 (6 bases). CDR1 is MGHRA, CDR2 YSYEKL, per germline. The CDR3 is 15 amino acids. The ends were cut back, 4 bases at V and 7 bases at J, with 19 bases in the middle. CDR3 nucleotides: TGCGCCAGCAGCCTAAACCCGGGGACGGGACATGAAGCTTTCTTT. It specifies CASSLNPGTGHEAFF.